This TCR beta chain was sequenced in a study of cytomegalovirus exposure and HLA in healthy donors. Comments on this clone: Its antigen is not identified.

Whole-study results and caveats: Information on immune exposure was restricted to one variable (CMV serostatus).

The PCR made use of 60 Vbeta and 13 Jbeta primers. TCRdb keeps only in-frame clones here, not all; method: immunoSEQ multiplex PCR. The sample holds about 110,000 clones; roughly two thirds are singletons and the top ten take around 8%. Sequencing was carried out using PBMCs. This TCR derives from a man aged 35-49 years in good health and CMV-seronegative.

CDR3 DNA sequence: TGCGCCAGCAGGGGCAGCATGAACACTGAAGCTTTCTTT. Its protein product is CASRGSMNTEAFF. The gene calls are TRBV5-1 and TRBJ1-1; D not resolved. This CDR3 has 13 amino acids. Trimming took off 5 bases at V and 0 bases at J, with 8 bases between the two ends. The germline CDR1 and CDR2 sequences are SGHRS and YFSETQ.